This T cell receptor beta chain was sequenced in a study of cytomegalovirus exposure and HLA in healthy donors. This PCR relied on a set of 60 Vbeta primers and 13 Jbeta primers. Only in-frame clones appear in the TCRdb table, and some are missing; sequencing was by immunoSEQ multiplex PCR. The data show a few hundred thousand clones, roughly 80% seen once. Notes on this clone: What it binds is unknown.

General observations from the study: An analysis that was carried out later associated 16,951 TCR beta sequences with HLA alleles at 0.05 false discovery rate. Rarity marked most TCR sequences, yet some public TCRs occurred in many donors. Rates of TCR association differed by HLA locus in a later analysis, with DRB1 highest and HLA-C lowest. TCR beta sequences reportedly predicted most subjects' HLA-A and HLA-B alleles accurately.

The CDR3 covers 13 residues. V lost 10 bases, J lost 0 bases, and 12 bases lay in between. Germline assignment: CDR1 LNHDA and CDR2 SQIVND (reference sequence). This receptor was obtained from a girl aged 2 to 9 in good health and CMV-seronegative. The sequenced sample consisted of PBMCs. The chain carries TRBV19 and TRBJ1-1; D gene ambiguous. CDR3 bases: TGTGCCACCCGGAGGACGGTGAACACTGAAGCTTTCTTT. It yields the protein CATRRTVNTEAFF. Full variable domain (remainder filled in from reference TRBV19 and TRBJ1-1): DGGITQSPKYLFRKEGQNVTLSCEQNLNHDAMYWYRQDPGQGLRLIYYSQIVNDFQKGDIAEGYSVSREKKESFPLTVTSAQKNPTAFYLCATRRTVNTEAFFGQGTRLTVV.